This TCR beta chain was recorded in a study of regulatory T cells in long-lasting Graves disease. Study results and caveats: Public clonotype sharing was higher in persistent than newly diagnosed patients.

Of note for this clonotype: Its antigen is unidentified.

There are 15 residues in the CDR3. Germline V gene lookup returns CDR1 LNHDA and CDR2 SQIVND (reference sequence). The V end lost 2 bases, the J end lost 5 bases, and 15 bases lay between the germline ends. Time point noted: persistent/refractory GD, antithyroid drugs over 5 years with positive TRAb. The TCR library was prepared using RNA isolated from PBMCs. Both iRepertoire HTBI primers and Arm-PCR of CDR3 regions were used to build the TCR beta libraries. In the source study's methods: Roughly 65 TRBV and roughly 13 TRBJ segments were identified across samples. TCRdb ran MiXCR on the multiplex PCR reads and lists one entry per CDR3 protein. The V and J calls come from TCRdb's annotation, not from the publication. The sample holds about 460,000 distinct CDR3 sequences; approximately 22% are singletons and the top ten take under 15%.

This TCR derives from a female donor with Graves disease. This specimen consisted of peripheral blood mononuclear cells (PBMCs), obtained when the disease was refractory, from a patient treated with antithyroid drugs. The chain couples TRBV19 to TRBJ2-5, with D possibly TRBD2 on 6 matching bases. CDR3 amino acids: CASSILGGKGETQYF. The CDR3 coding sequence is TGTGCCAGTAGTATACTCGGGGGAAAGGGGGAGACCCAGTACTTC.